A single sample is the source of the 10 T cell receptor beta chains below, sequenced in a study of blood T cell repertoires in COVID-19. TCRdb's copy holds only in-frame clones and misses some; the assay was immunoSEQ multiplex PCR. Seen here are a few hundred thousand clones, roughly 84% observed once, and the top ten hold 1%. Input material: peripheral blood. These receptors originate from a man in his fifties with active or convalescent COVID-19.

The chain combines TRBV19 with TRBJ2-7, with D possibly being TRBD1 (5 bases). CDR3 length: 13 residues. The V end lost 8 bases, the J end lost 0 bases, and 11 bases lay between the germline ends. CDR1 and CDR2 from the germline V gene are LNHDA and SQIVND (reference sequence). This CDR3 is CASSIDSSYEQYF. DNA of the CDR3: TGTGCCAGTTCGATCGACAGCTCCTACGAGCAGTACTTC.

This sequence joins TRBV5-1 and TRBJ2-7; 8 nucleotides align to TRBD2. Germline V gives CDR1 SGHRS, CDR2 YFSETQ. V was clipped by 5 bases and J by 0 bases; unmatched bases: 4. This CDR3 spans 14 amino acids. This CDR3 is CASRRLAPSYEQYF. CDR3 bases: TGCGCCAGCAGGCGACTAGCGCCCTCCTACGAGCAGTACTTC.

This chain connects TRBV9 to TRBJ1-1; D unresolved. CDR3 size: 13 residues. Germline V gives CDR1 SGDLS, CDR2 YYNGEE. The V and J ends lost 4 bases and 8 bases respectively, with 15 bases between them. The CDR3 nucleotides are TGTGCCAGCAGCTTTGATGGGGAGGGAGAAGCTTTCTTT. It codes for CASSFDGEGEAFF.

The DNA for the CDR3 is TGTGCCAGCAGCATTACCGGGACTAGCGGGGGGGATACGCAGTATTTT. It codes for CASSITGTSGGDTQYF. The chain has TRBV7-3 and TRBJ2-3; 15 positions agree with TRBD2. The CDR3 is 16 residues long. The V gene's germline CDR1 is SGHTA and CDR2 FQGTGA. The ends lost 5 bases at V and 6 bases at J; junction bases unmatched: 6.

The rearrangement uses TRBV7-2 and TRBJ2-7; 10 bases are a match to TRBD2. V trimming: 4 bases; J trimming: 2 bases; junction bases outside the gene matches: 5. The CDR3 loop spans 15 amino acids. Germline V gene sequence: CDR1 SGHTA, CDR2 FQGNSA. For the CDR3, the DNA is TGTGCCAGCAGCTCAGCGGGAGGGGTCCCCTACGAGCAGTACTTC. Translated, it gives CASSSAGGVPYEQYF.

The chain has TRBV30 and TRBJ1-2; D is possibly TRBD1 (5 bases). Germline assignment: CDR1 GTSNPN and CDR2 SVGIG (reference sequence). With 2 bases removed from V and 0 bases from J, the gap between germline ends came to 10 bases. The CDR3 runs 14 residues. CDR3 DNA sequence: TGTGCCTGGAGTTTGGGGCACACTAACTATGGCTACACCTTC. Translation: CAWSLGHTNYGYTF.

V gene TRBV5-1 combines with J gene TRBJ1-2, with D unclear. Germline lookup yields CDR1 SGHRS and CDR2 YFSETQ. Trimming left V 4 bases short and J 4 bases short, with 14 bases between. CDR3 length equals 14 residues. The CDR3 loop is CASSGGILAYGYTF. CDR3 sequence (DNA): TGCGCCAGCAGCGGCGGAATCTTGGCCTATGGCTACACCTTC.

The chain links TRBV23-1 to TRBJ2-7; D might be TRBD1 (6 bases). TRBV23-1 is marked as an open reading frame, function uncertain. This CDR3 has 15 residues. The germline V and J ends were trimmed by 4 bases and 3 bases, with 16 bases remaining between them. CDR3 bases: TGCGCCAGCAGTCGTCCGGACAGACTAAGCTACGAGCAGTACTTC. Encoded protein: CASSRPDRLSYEQYF.

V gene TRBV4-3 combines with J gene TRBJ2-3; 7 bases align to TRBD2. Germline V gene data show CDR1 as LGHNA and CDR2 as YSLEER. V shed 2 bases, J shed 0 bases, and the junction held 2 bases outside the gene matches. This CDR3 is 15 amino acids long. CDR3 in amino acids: CASSQRGLSTDTQYF. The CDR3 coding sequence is TGCGCCAGCAGCCAAAGGGGACTAAGCACAGATACGCAGTATTTT.

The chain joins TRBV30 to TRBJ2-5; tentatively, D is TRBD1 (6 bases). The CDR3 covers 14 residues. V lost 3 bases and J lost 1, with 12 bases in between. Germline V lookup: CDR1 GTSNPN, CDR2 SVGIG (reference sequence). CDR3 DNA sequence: TGTGCCTGGAGCAAGGGGACAAGCCAAGAGACCCAGTACTTC. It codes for CAWSKGTSQETQYF.